These 16 T cell receptor beta chains share one sample of origin, sequenced in a study of blood T cell repertoires in COVID-19. The assay was immunoSEQ multiplex PCR, and TCRdb's table has in-frame clones only and misses some. The repertoire holds just under 65,000 clones, over 70% seen once, with about 5.9% in the top ten. Source material: peripheral blood. Receptors were obtained from a human donor in a cohort sampled during active COVID-19.

The V call is TRBV7-3, the J call TRBJ1-2; TRBD1 matches 8 bases. The ends lost 5 bases at V and 4 bases at J; junction bases unmatched: 3. The CDR3 consists of 13 residues. Germline values: CDR1 SGHTA, CDR2 FQGTGA. The CDR3 nucleotides read TGTGCCAGCAGCCCTGGGACAGGCTATGGCTACACCTTC. Translating it yields CASSPGTGYGYTF.

The chain links TRBV5-4 to TRBJ2-7; TRBD1 matches 9 bases. V gave up 0 bases and J gave up 3 bases; unmatched junction bases: 10. Looked up from germline, CDR1 is SGHNT and CDR2 is YYREEE (reference sequence). The CDR3 length is 17 residues. The chain's CDR3 is CASSLVSGTGFIYEQYF. The CDR3 DNA sequence: TGTGCCAGCAGCTTGGTCTCCGGGACAGGGTTTATCTACGAGCAGTACTTC.

The rearrangement joins TRBV6-5 to TRBJ1-6; perhaps TRBD1 as D (6 bases). The CDR3 runs 15 residues. V was pared by 0 bases and J by 8 bases, with 11 bases between. Germline V lookup: CDR1 MNHEY, CDR2 SVGAGI. The CDR3 DNA is TGTGCCAGCAGTTACTCAGGGGGTATCGATTCACCCCTCCACTTT. Translating gives CASSYSGGIDSPLHF.

This sequence joins TRBV7-9 and TRBJ2-3, with TRBD1 matching over 12 bases. The CDR3 runs to 15 residues. With V trimmed by 1 base and J by 8 bases, 4 bases remained unmatched. CDR1 SEHNR and CDR2 FQNEAQ come from the germline V gene (reference sequence). The CDR3 here is CASSLGDRGRSTQYF. The CDR3 DNA reads as TGTGCCAGCAGCTTAGGGGACAGGGGGCGAAGTACGCAGTATTTT. Looking up the rest from reference TRBV7-9 and TRBJ2-3 gives the full variable domain: DTGVSQNPRHKITKRGQNVTFRCDPISEHNRLYWYRQTLGQGPEFLTYFQNEAQLEKSRLLSDRFSAERPKGSFSTLEIQRTEQGDSAMYLCASSLGDRGRSTQYFGPGTRLTVL.

V usage is TRBV30 and J usage is TRBJ1-2, with D uncertain. Germline V gene data show CDR1 as GTSNPN and CDR2 as SVGIG (reference sequence). Trimming took off 0 bases at V and 5 bases at J, with 10 bases between the two ends. This CDR3 has 13 amino acids. CDR3 residues: CAWSVGTRYGYTF. CDR3 in DNA: TGTGCCTGGAGTGTGGGCACCCGTTATGGCTACACCTTC. Full variable domain (missing parts from reference TRBV30 and TRBJ1-2): SQTIHQWPATLVQPVGSPLSLECTVEGTSNPNLYWYRQAAGRGLQLLFYSVGIGQISSEVPQNLSASRPQDRQFILSSKKLLLSDSGFYLCAWSVGTRYGYTFGSGTRLTVV.

About this clone: One end of the junction fails to match germline, which may point to a read error. The CDR3 is CASSEARIAGGPNGF. CDR3 DNA sequence: TGTGCCAGCAGTGAAGCGCGGATAGCGGGAGGGCCCAACGGTTTC. This chain links TRBV2 with TRBJ2-7; 11 nucleotides agree with TRBD2. Germline V CDR1 and CDR2: SNHLY, FYNNEI. This CDR3 is 15 amino acids long.

The table lists this clone with a count of one. CDR3 protein: CASSQDREATNEKLFF. The CDR3 nucleotides read TGTGCCAGCAGCCAAGATAGGGAGGCAACTAATGAAAAACTGTTTTTT. V usage is TRBV3-1 (or the pseudogene TRBV3-2) and J usage is TRBJ1-4; no reliable D call. Germline V lookup: CDR1 LGHDT, CDR2 YNNKEL (reference sequence). The CDR3 runs to 16 residues. With 0 bases removed from V and 0 bases from J, the gap between germline ends came to 8 bases.

The rearrangement joins TRBV27 to TRBJ1-2; tentative D call: TRBD1 (6 bases). Germline lookup yields CDR1 MNHEY and CDR2 SMNVEV (reference sequence). The CDR3 spans 13 residues. Trimming removed 10 bases at V and 3 bases at J, with 15 bases between. The CDR3 sequence is CATQGRGDYGYTF. As DNA, the CDR3 is TGTGCCACCCAGGGGCGAGGTGACTATGGCTACACCTTC.

The DNA for the CDR3 is TGTGCCAGCAGCTTAGATGGTCTAGCGGGTAGGGAGCAGTTCTTC. The encoded protein is CASSLDGLAGREQFF. The gene calls are TRBV11-2 and TRBJ2-1; 8 bases line up with TRBD2. V gave up 0 bases and J gave up 10 bases; unmatched junction bases: 8. The CDR3 has 15 amino acids. In germline, CDR1 is SGHAT, CDR2 FQNNGV.

The CDR3: CASRENAAGTEAFF. CDR3 DNA: TGTGCCAGCAGAGAGAATGCCGCAGGCACTGAAGCTTTCTTT. This chain uses TRBV6-5 with TRBJ1-1; D is unclear. CDR1 is MNHEY, CDR2 SVGAGI, per germline. V gave up 6 bases and J gave up 4 bases, with 15 bases separating them. The CDR3 is 14 residues long.

This clone was picked up one time. The V call is TRBV30, the J call TRBJ2-1; 15 bases align to TRBD2. This CDR3 is built from 15 residues. CDR1 is GTSNPN, CDR2 SVGIG, per germline (reference sequence). V shed 1 base and J 8 bases; nucleotides not matched to a gene: 3. CDR3 residues: CAWSEGLAGGDEQFF. The CDR3 bases are TGTGCCTGGAGTGAGGGACTAGCGGGGGGCGATGAGCAGTTCTTC.

A few counts support this clone. The V gene is TRBV6-4, the J gene TRBJ1-1; 8 nucleotides agree with TRBD1. The germline V gene encodes CDR1 MRHNA and CDR2 SNTAGT. The CDR3 contains 16 residues. J was trimmed by 0 bases and V by 6 bases; bases with no gene match: 9. The chain's CDR3 is CASRLSGQVMNTEAFF. CDR3 DNA sequence: TGTGCCAGCAGACTCTCGGGACAGGTCATGAACACTGAAGCTTTCTTT.

The J gene is TRBJ2-6, the V gene TRBV4-2, with 7 bases lining up with TRBD1. V was clipped by 3 bases and J by 0 bases; unmatched bases: 8. Germline assignment: CDR1 LGHNA and CDR2 YNFKEQ. This CDR3 comprises 18 residues. The CDR3 region has the DNA TGTGCCAGCAGCCAGGGCCGGGACAGATTCTCTGGGGCCAACGTCCTGACTTTC. This encodes CASSQGRDRFSGANVLTF.

The genes are TRBV2 and TRBJ2-5; 7 bases line up with TRBD2. V shed 8 bases and J 2 bases; nucleotides not matched to a gene: 11. This CDR3 is 15 amino acids long. Germline V gives CDR1 SNHLY, CDR2 FYNNEI. CDR3 nucleotides: TGTGCCAGCCGAAACCAAGCGGGGTGGCAAGAGACCCAGTACTTC. It is translated as CASRNQAGWQETQYF.

Points on this clone: The germline gene is not matched at one end of the junction; a read error may be the cause. The chain has TRBV5-1 and TRBJ2-5, with D unclear. This CDR3 has 15 residues. Germline-derived CDR1 and CDR2 are SGHRS and YFSETQ. The CDR3 DNA sequence: TGCGCCAGCAACTTGGGTGGGCCACGCCAAGAGACCCAGTACTTC. The encoded protein is CASNLGGPRQETQYF.

The rearrangement links TRBV2 to TRBJ2-3, with 7 bases matching TRBD2. Germline lookup yields CDR1 SNHLY and CDR2 FYNNEI. Trimming took 7 bases from V and 1 from J; bases not matched to a gene: 5. CDR3 length: 14 amino acids. The CDR3: CASIKSGGTDTQYF. Here the CDR3 DNA reads TGTGCCAGCATCAAGAGCGGGGGCACAGATACGCAGTATTTT. Full variable domain (missing parts from reference TRBV2 and TRBJ2-3): EPEVTQTPSHQVTQMGQEVILRCVPISNHLYFYWYRQILGQKVEFLVSFYNNEISEKSEIFDDQFSVERPDGSNFTLKIRSTKLEDSAMYFCASIKSGGTDTQYFGPGTRLTVL.